This TCR beta chain was observed in a study of blood T cell repertoires in COVID-19. Study as a whole: Recovered status applied to Cohort 3 donors who had two consecutive negative PCRs. It also applied to those with clearance or with symptom resolution. PBMCs, B-cell-depleted T cells, or T cells were the source of the cDNA or gDNA that made up the material.

Authors' data handling: Amplification from reference gene primers served as the basis for estimated nucleated cell counts. Here immunoSEQ multiplex PCR was the method, and the copy in TCRdb shows in-frame clones only, minus some. V, J and clone size reflect that table, while D and trimming were determined from the DNA. The table lists some 160,000 clones, 70% to 85% of them singletons. Germline CDR1 is MDHEN and CDR2 is SYDVKM. The CDR3 totals 13 residues. Trimming removed 7 bases from V and 4 bases from J, with 13 bases in between. The TCR comes from a woman in her 70s in a cohort exposed to, infected with or recovered from COVID-19 (not recorded which). The sequencing input was PBMCs or T cells enriched from blood (not recorded which). V usage is TRBV28 and J usage is TRBJ1-2; no clear D gene. The CDR3 is CASTATSSYGYTF. The CDR3 DNA is TGTGCCAGCACCGCGACAAGCTCCTATGGCTACACCTTC.